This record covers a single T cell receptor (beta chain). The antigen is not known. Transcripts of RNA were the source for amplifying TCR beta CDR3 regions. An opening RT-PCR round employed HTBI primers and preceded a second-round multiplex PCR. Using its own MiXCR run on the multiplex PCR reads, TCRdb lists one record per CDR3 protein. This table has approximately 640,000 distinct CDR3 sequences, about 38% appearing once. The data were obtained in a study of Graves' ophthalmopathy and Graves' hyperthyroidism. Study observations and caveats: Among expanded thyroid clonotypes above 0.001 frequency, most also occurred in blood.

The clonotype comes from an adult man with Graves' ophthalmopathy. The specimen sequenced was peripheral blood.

The CDR3 nucleotides read TGTGCCAGCAGTTTAAAACAGGGCGTTAGGGAGACCCAGTACTTC. Amino acid sequence: CASSLKQGVRETQYF. The J gene is TRBJ2-5, the V gene TRBV6-5; D is possibly TRBD1 (6 bases). Germline CDR1 reads MNHEY; CDR2 reads SVGAGI. The CDR3 is 15 amino acids. V lost 4 bases and J 5 bases, leaving 17 bases between the germline ends.